This T cell receptor (beta chain) was obtained from a study of CD8 T cells in ankylosing spondylitis. General study results and limits: Clones that were linked to disease were CD8+ and were relatively rare in peripheral blood. Matched ankylosing spondylitis synovial fluid reportedly showed significant enrichment of disease-linked clones.

5'-RACE, quantitative and with molecular barcodes, yielded the TCR beta libraries. TCRdb ran MiXCR on the 5' RACE reads and lists one entry per CDR3 protein. The sample consists of a few hundred thousand distinct CDR3 sequences, about 24% of them appearing once. This clonotype was found many times. Antigen: not known. Trimming pared 0 bases from V and 9 bases from J, leaving 12 bases between. The CDR3 is 14 residues long. Germline V gene sequence: CDR1 MGHRA, CDR2 YSYEKL. The V and J genes are TRBV4-1 and TRBJ1-5; unclear D gene. The TCR was taken from a male donor with ankylosing spondylitis or in good health (not recorded which). The specimen sequenced was blood, either unsorted or a sorted T cell fraction (not recorded which). CDR3 region: CASSQEIGIRPQHF. The CDR3 DNA is TGCGCCAGCAGCCAAGAGATCGGGATACGGCCCCAGCATTTT.